The 31 T cell receptor beta chains listed next were all sequenced from one sample in a study of T-cell reconstitution after alpha-beta-depleted transplantation in children. The library targeted TCRbeta and was prepared with unique molecular identifiers. TCRdb re-analysed the PCR reads in MiXCR, keeping a single row per CDR3 protein. This table has hundreds of thousands of distinct CDR3 sequences, 13% appearing once. The material sequenced was PBMCs, mostly from graft donor cells, taken 360 days after TCRalphabeta/CD19-depleted stem cell transplant. These receptors were obtained from a male patient aged 10-17 years who had a stem cell transplant for acute myeloid leukemia, so the T cells may come from the graft donor.

The V and J genes are TRBV6-2 or TRBV6-3 and TRBJ1-5; 7 bases agree with TRBD1. CDR3 size: 13 residues. Trimming at V came to 5 bases and at J to 7 bases, leaving 5 bases not matched to a gene. The germline V gene has CDR1 MNHEY and CDR2 SVGEGT. In nucleotides, the CDR3 is TGTGCCAGCAGTCCGACAGGGAAGCAGCCCCAGCATTTT. It specifies CASSPTGKQPQHF.

The rearrangement joins TRBV6-2 or TRBV6-3 to TRBJ2-7, with D maybe TRBD1 (6 bases). Germline assignment: CDR1 MNHEY and CDR2 SVGEGT. The length of the CDR3 is 16 residues. With 0 bases removed from V and 3 bases from J, the gap between germline ends came to 15 bases. DNA for the CDR3: TGTGCCAGCAGTTACTCAACGTACAGGGATTACTACGAGCAGTACTTC. Its protein is CASSYSTYRDYYEQYF.

The chain has TRBV21-1 and TRBJ1-5; no DNA check was done on the table's D call, TRBD1. TRBV21-1 is assigned pseudogene status. This CDR3 has 16 amino acids. The CDR3 reads CASSRRTGEVKQPQHF. Here the CDR3 DNA reads TGTGCCAGCAGCAGAAGGACAGGGGAAGTGAAGCAGCCCCAGCATTTT.

V is TRBV5-1 and J is TRBJ2-3, with 9 bases matching TRBD2. V dropped 4 bases and J dropped 15; count of bases not matched to a gene: 9. The V gene's germline CDR1 is SGHRS and CDR2 YFSETQ. The CDR3 totals 12 residues. The CDR3: CASSDTGTSNYF. The DNA of the CDR3 is TGCGCCAGCAGCGATACCGGGACTAGCAACTATTTT.

The rearrangement links TRBV6-2 or TRBV6-3 to TRBJ2-7, with 10 bases matching TRBD2. This CDR3 comprises 16 residues. Germline CDR1 is MNHEY and CDR2 is SVGEGT. The V gene end was trimmed by 5 bases and the J gene end by 4 bases; junction bases not matched to a gene: 11. The CDR3 bases are TGTGCCAGCAGTCCGCACCTAGCGGGAGTTCGGTACGAGCAGTACTTC. Translated: CASSPHLAGVRYEQYF.

The CDR3 is CASSTAGDYNEQFF. In DNA, the CDR3 is TGTGCCAGCAGCACAGCGGGTGACTACAATGAGCAGTTCTTC. The chain recombines TRBV2 with TRBJ2-1; TRBD2 is a possible D gene (6 bases). V lost 6 bases and J 3 bases, leaving 12 bases between the germline ends. The CDR3 loop spans 14 amino acids. CDR1 and CDR2 from the germline V gene are SNHLY and FYNNEI.

This clonotype was counted a few times. The chain carries TRBV7-9 and TRBJ2-5; unclear D gene. Germline CDR1 is SEHNR and CDR2 is FQNEAQ (reference sequence). CDR3 size: 14 residues. Trimming pared 1 base from V and 5 bases from J, leaving 11 bases between. CDR3 nucleotides: TGTGCCAGCAGCTTAGTGAGGTCCGGGGAGACCCAGTACTTC. It yields the protein CASSLVRSGETQYF.

V and J are TRBV29-1 and TRBJ2-7; the D is unclear. Deletions cut 3 bases from V and 2 bases from J, with 8 bases between. Per the germline V gene, CDR1 is SQVTM and CDR2 is ANQGSEA. The CDR3 is 12 amino acids. The CDR3 is CSVEGSTYEQYF. The CDR3 coding sequence is TGCAGCGTTGAGGGAAGCACCTACGAGCAGTACTTC.

This clonotype was recorded a few times. The V gene is TRBV4-3, the J gene TRBJ2-5; possibly TRBD2 for D (5 bases). From germline, CDR1 is LGHNA and CDR2 YSLEER. V dropped 9 bases and J dropped 5 bases, with 16 bases sitting between them. The CDR3 covers 13 residues. CDR3 loop: CASSRGIWETQYF. The CDR3 DNA is TGCGCCAGTTCCCGAGGGATCTGGGAGACCCAGTACTTC.

This clonotype has only one observation. At one end, the junction sequence differs from germline, possibly due to a read error. The chain joins TRBV5-1 to TRBJ2-1; 10 bases are shared with TRBD2. Germline V gene sequence: CDR1 SGHRS, CDR2 YFSETQ. The CDR3 contains 17 residues. CDR3 protein: CVSSQKFSGRGGNEQFF. DNA for the CDR3: TGCGTCAGCAGCCAGAAATTCAGCGGGAGGGGAGGAAATGAGCAGTTCTTC.

The sample holds a few counts of this clonotype. V and J are TRBV5-5 and TRBJ2-7; no definite D call. The V gene lost 7 bases and the J gene lost 5 bases, with 16 bases spanning the gap. CDR1 is SGHKS and CDR2 is YYEKEE in the germline V gene (reference sequence). The CDR3 is 13 residues long. DNA for the CDR3: TGTGCCAGCGCCATGCCCCTTGCCCACGAGCAGTACTTC. The encoded protein is CASAMPLAHEQYF. Full variable domain (missing parts from reference TRBV5-5 and TRBJ2-7): DAGVTQSPTHLIKTRGQQVTLRCSPISGHKSVSWYQQVLGQGPQFIFQYYEKEERGRGNFPDRFSARQFPNYSSELNVNALLLGDSALYLCASAMPLAHEQYFGPGTRLTVT.

This clonotype was picked up a small number of times. The chain recombines TRBV20-1 with TRBJ2-7, with D possibly matching TRBD2 (5 bases). Trimming left V 6 bases short and J 3 bases short, with 24 bases between. Germline CDR1 is DFQATT and CDR2 is SNEGSKA (reference sequence). The CDR3 is 16 residues long. The CDR3 reads CSALTGISRAGYEQYF. The CDR3 DNA sequence: TGCAGTGCCCTAACCGGCATATCGCGGGCCGGCTACGAGCAGTACTTC.

This clonotype has a handful of counts. This chain joins TRBV7-9 and TRBJ1-1; D is unresolved. The CDR3 has 14 amino acids. Germline loops: CDR1 SEHNR, CDR2 FQNEAQ (reference sequence). Trimming removed 7 bases from V and 5 bases from J, with 17 bases in between. The CDR3 is CASIPGFMGTEAFF. The CDR3 DNA is TGTGCCAGCATCCCCGGGTTTATGGGGACTGAAGCTTTCTTT.

On this clonotype: A much larger clone differs from this one at a single base, so this may be a read error. V gene TRBV24-1 combines with J gene TRBJ2-1; D possibly corresponds to TRBD2 (6 bases). With 6 bases removed from V and 0 bases from J, the gap between germline ends came to 17 bases. This CDR3 comprises 17 residues. CDR1 and CDR2 from the germline V gene are KGHDR and SFDVKD. The CDR3 DNA reads TGTGCCACCAGTCGGAGCGGGTTGGGCCTCTCCTACAATGAGCAGTTCTTC. Its translation: CATSRSGLGLSYNEQFF.

This clonotype was counted ten times or more. The V call is TRBV11-3, the J call TRBJ2-1; a possible D gene is TRBD2 (6 bases). The germline gives CDR1 SGHNT, CDR2 YENEEA. This CDR3 spans 14 amino acids. The V and J ends lost 2 bases and 7 bases respectively, with 12 bases between them. The chain's CDR3 is CASSLRDGRNEQFF. CDR3 coding DNA: TGTGCCAGCAGCTTACGGGACGGGAGAAATGAGCAGTTCTTC.

This clonotype showed up just a few times. This chain uses TRBV15 with TRBJ2-2; D gene uncertain. Germline assignment: CDR1 LNHNV and CDR2 YYDKDF (reference sequence). The ends were cut back, 0 bases at V and 7 bases at J, with 3 bases in the middle. The CDR3 is made up of 12 amino acids. The CDR3 sequence is CATSREVGELFF. The CDR3 DNA reads as TGTGCCACCAGCAGAGAGGTCGGGGAGCTGTTTTTT.

A few counts support this clonotype. The V call is TRBV5-5, the J call TRBJ2-7, with unresolved D. Germline V CDR1 and CDR2: SGHKS, YYEKEE (reference sequence). V lost 3 bases and J lost 3, with 13 bases in between. CDR3 size: 14 residues. CDR3 DNA sequence: TGTGCCAGCAGCTGGTCCTCTAAGAGCTACGAGCAGTACTTC. Its protein is CASSWSSKSYEQYF.

V and J are TRBV5-4 and TRBJ2-5; D may be TRBD1 (6 bases). The CDR3 runs 14 residues. The V and J ends lost 3 bases and 1 base respectively, with 10 bases between them. Germline V gives CDR1 SGHNT, CDR2 YYREEE (reference sequence). CDR3 in amino acids: CASSYWTAQETQYF. The DNA of the CDR3 is TGTGCCAGCAGCTACTGGACAGCCCAAGAGACCCAGTACTTC. Full variable domain (rest looked up from reference TRBV5-4 and TRBJ2-5): ETGVTQSPTHLIKTRGQQVTLRCSSQSGHNTVSWYQQALGQGPQFIFQYYREEENGRGNFPPRFSGLQFPNYSSELNVNALELDDSALYLCASSYWTAQETQYFGPGTRLLVL.

The chain has TRBV12-3 or TRBV12-4 and TRBJ2-1; D call uncertain. The length of the CDR3 is 11 residues. Trimming stripped 3 bases from V and 8 bases from J, with 5 bases between. The CDR3 sequence is CASSFIYEQFF. The CDR3 coding sequence is TGTGCCAGCAGTTTCATATATGAGCAGTTCTTC.

Ten or more counts support this clonotype. The chain employs TRBV25-1 and TRBJ1-2, with 9 bases that match TRBD1. This CDR3 spans 15 amino acids. The junction had 6 bases not matched to a gene; V was cut back by 3 bases and J by 4 bases. Germline loops: CDR1 MGHDK, CDR2 SYGVNS. CDR3: CASSDSLDRGYGYTF. The CDR3 bases are TGTGCCAGCAGTGACTCATTGGACAGGGGCTATGGCTACACCTTC.

The chain joins TRBV4-2 to TRBJ2-1; 13 bases map to TRBD2. Germline CDR1 is LGHNA and CDR2 is YNFKEQ. The CDR3 extends over 16 amino acids. J gave up 5 bases and V 1 base, and 2 bases lay outside the gene matches. This chain's CDR3 is CASSQVGTSGDNEQFF. DNA of the CDR3: TGTGCCAGCAGCCAAGTTGGGACTAGCGGGGACAATGAGCAGTTCTTC.

Many counts were recorded for this clonotype. The CDR3 spells CASSFALAGDNSYNEQFF. CDR3 DNA sequence: TGTGCCAGCAGTTTCGCACTAGCGGGAGATAACTCCTACAATGAGCAGTTCTTC. The chain combines TRBV28 with TRBJ2-1; 11 bases agree with TRBD2. Trimming removed 3 bases from V and 0 bases from J; junction bases left unmatched: 7. Looked up from germline, CDR1 is MDHEN and CDR2 is SYDVKM. There are 18 residues in the CDR3.

Details on this clonotype: A junction end diverges from the germline sequence, so it may reflect a read error. The V and J genes are TRBV6-1 and TRBJ2-4; 7 nucleotides match TRBD2. Germline loops: CDR1 MNHNS, CDR2 SASEGT. This CDR3 is 14 amino acids long. The CDR3 here is CASSPGEGRNIQYF. The DNA for the CDR3 is TGTGCTAGCAGCCCTGGGGAGGGGCGGAACATTCAGTACTTC.

The chain couples TRBV29-1 to TRBJ2-1; 10 bases align to TRBD2. V shed 5 bases and J 6 bases; nucleotides not matched to a gene: 10. The V gene's germline CDR1 is SQVTM and CDR2 ANQGSEA. The CDR3 is 15 amino acids. The DNA for the CDR3 is TGCAGCGTTTTATCCCCGGGACTAGCGACCAATGAGCAGTTCTTC. Translating gives CSVLSPGLATNEQFF.

The gene calls are TRBV21-1 and TRBJ1-1; TRBD1 is the table's D call, not checked against the DNA. TRBV21-1 is recorded as a pseudogene. The CDR3 runs to 16 residues. The CDR3 DNA reads TGTGCCAGCAGCAAAGATCAGGGCTGTGGGAACACTGAAGCTTTCTTT. This encodes CASSKDQGCGNTEAFF.

This clonotype was seen repeatedly, ten times or more. The V and J genes are TRBV29-1 and TRBJ2-3; D unclear. Trimming shortened V by 7 bases and J by 4 bases, and 9 bases separated the two germline ends. Germline-derived CDR1 and CDR2 are SQVTM and ANQGSEA. The CDR3 consists of 11 residues. The CDR3 is CSARFADTQYF. The CDR3 nucleotides read TGCAGCGCCAGGTTCGCAGATACGCAGTATTTT.

Many counts were recorded for this clonotype. The chain employs TRBV28 and TRBJ2-2, with D perhaps matching TRBD2 (5 bases). Germline V gene data show CDR1 as MDHEN and CDR2 as SYDVKM. The CDR3 totals 13 residues. The ends were cut back, 7 bases at V and 1 base at J, with 7 bases in the middle. This chain's CDR3 is CASKGLNTGELFF. The CDR3 bases are TGTGCCAGCAAAGGACTGAACACCGGGGAGCTGTTTTTT.

The sample holds a few counts of this clonotype. The chain recombines TRBV3-1 with TRBJ2-2, with D uncertain. Germline V gene sequence: CDR1 LGHDT, CDR2 YNNKEL (reference sequence). The length of the CDR3 is 16 residues. Deletions cut 6 bases from V and 0 bases from J, with 14 bases between. CDR3 protein: CASSPRSLSNTGELFF. The CDR3 DNA reads as TGTGCCAGCAGTCCTAGGTCCCTCTCGAACACCGGGGAGCTGTTTTTT. The full variable domain, with the rest looked up from reference TRBV3-1 and TRBJ2-2, is DTAVSQTPKYLVTQMGNDKSIKCEQNLGHDTMYWYKQDSKKFLKIMFSYNNKELIINETVPNRFSPKSPDKAHLNLHINSLELGDSAVYFCASSPRSLSNTGELFFGEGSRLTVL.

This clonotype was detected ten times or more. The chain has TRBV20-1 and TRBJ2-7; D is undetermined. CDR1 and CDR2 (germline): DFQATT, SNEGSKA (reference sequence). The V and J ends lost 1 base and 0 bases respectively, with 16 bases between them. The CDR3 covers 16 residues. CDR3 in DNA: TGCAGTGCTAGAGCGCTTTCCTGGGGTAGCTCCTACGAGCAGTACTTC. Translated: CSARALSWGSSYEQYF.

This clonotype was observed a few times. The chain couples TRBV6-2 or TRBV6-3 to TRBJ2-2; 10 bases are shared with TRBD2. The germline V gene encodes CDR1 MNHEY and CDR2 SVGEGT. The CDR3 loop spans 14 amino acids. Germline trimming cut 8 bases from V and 6 bases from J; bases unmatched to any gene: 6. The DNA of the CDR3 is TGTGCCAGCGAGCGGGAGGGCCAGTCCGGGGAGCTGTTTTTT. Protein: CASEREGQSGELFF.

This clonotype was counted at least ten times. The CDR3 here is CASGLGLASYEQYF. The CDR3 DNA sequence: TGTGCCAGCGGACTGGGACTAGCCTCCTACGAGCAGTACTTC. This chain uses TRBV12-3 or TRBV12-4 with TRBJ2-7; 9 nucleotides agree with TRBD2. The CDR3 length is 14 residues. V trimming: 8 bases; J trimming: 0 bases; junction bases outside the gene matches: 5.